These 8 T cell receptor beta chains share one sample of origin, sequenced in a study of T cell responses to AZD1222 COVID-19 vaccine. The repertoire was sequenced with immunoSEQ multiplex PCR; TCRdb's copy has only in-frame clones and lacks some. The sample yields 150,000 to 200,000 clones, 70% to 90% seen once. Source: peripheral blood, taken 28 days after the second dose of the MenACWY control vaccine. These receptors all come from an adult who received the MenACWY meningococcal vaccine as a control.

J is TRBJ2-1 and V is TRBV7-2; no firm D call. CDR1 and CDR2 (germline): SGHTA, FQGNSA. The germline V and J ends were trimmed by 5 bases and 8 bases, with 16 bases remaining between them. The length of the CDR3 is 14 residues. This chain's CDR3 is CASSPPRPQDEQFF. DNA for the CDR3: TGTGCCAGCAGCCCGCCGAGGCCCCAGGATGAGCAGTTCTTC.

This chain uses TRBV19 with TRBJ1-4; D gene ambiguous. From germline, CDR1 is LNHDA and CDR2 SQIVND (reference sequence). The V gene lost 7 bases and the J gene lost 4 bases, with 13 bases spanning the gap. CDR3 length equals 14 residues. CDR3 loop: CASNMGIGNEKLFF. CDR3 coding DNA: TGTGCCAGTAATATGGGTATCGGTAATGAAAAACTGTTTTTT.

The chain couples TRBV4-3 to TRBJ1-5; D perhaps matches TRBD1 (5 bases). The CDR3 spans 15 residues. Germline V lookup: CDR1 LGHNA, CDR2 YSLEER. The V end lost 1 base, the J end lost 7 bases, and 14 bases lay between the germline ends. The CDR3 protein is CASSQGLGGYQPQHF. Here the CDR3 DNA reads TGCGCCAGCAGCCAAGGGCTGGGGGGATACCAGCCCCAGCATTTT.

The J gene is TRBJ2-1, the V gene TRBV5-5; no reliable D call. V lost 4 bases to trimming and J lost 5 bases, with 16 bases between them. The CDR3 spans 15 residues. The V gene's germline CDR1 is SGHKS and CDR2 YYEKEE (reference sequence). The CDR3 here is CASSPPRPLNNEQFF. The CDR3 DNA follows: TGTGCCAGCAGCCCCCCCCGACCCTTAAACAATGAGCAGTTCTTC.

The chain is built from TRBV7-9 and TRBJ1-2, with D tentatively TRBD1 (5 bases). The CDR3 is made up of 14 amino acids. V was pared by 1 base and J by 5 bases, with 11 bases between. The germline CDR1 and CDR2 sequences are SEHNR and FQNEAQ (reference sequence). CDR3 DNA: TGTGCCAGCAGCTTAGGCGGCAGGGAATATGGCTACACCTTC. Its translation: CASSLGGREYGYTF.

V usage is TRBV12-3 or TRBV12-4 and J usage is TRBJ1-4, with D perhaps matching TRBD1 (5 bases). The CDR3 sequence is 13 residues long. Trimming pared 7 bases from V and 8 bases from J, leaving 14 bases between. The CDR3 sequence: CASTSGGHEKLFF. In DNA, the CDR3 is TGTGCCAGCACAAGCGGGGGTCACGAAAAACTGTTTTTT.

The genes are TRBV28 and TRBJ2-3, with TRBD2 matching 10 bases. Germline-derived CDR1 and CDR2 are MDHEN and SYDVKM. The ends lost 6 bases at V and 5 bases at J; junction bases unmatched: 11. This CDR3 is built from 16 residues. The CDR3: CASSPPSGSSVDTQYF. The CDR3 region has the DNA TGTGCCAGCAGCCCACCTAGCGGGAGCTCGGTAGATACGCAGTATTTT.

The chain joins TRBV9 to TRBJ2-7; 8 bases align to TRBD1. Germline lookup yields CDR1 SGDLS and CDR2 YYNGEE. The CDR3 is 15 residues long. V shed 3 bases, J shed 1 base, and the junction held 6 bases outside the gene matches. This CDR3 is CASSGGQGVSYEQYF. For the CDR3, the DNA is TGTGCCAGCAGCGGTGGACAGGGTGTATCCTACGAGCAGTACTTC.